This entry lists 8 T cell receptor beta chains sequenced from one sample in a study of shared clonotypes between healthy human individuals. TCRdb's table, derived via immunoSEQ multiplex PCR, lists solely in-frame clones and lacks some. The data show approximately 500,000 clones, 90% to 97% seen once. Sequences were obtained from naive CD4+ T cells sorted from blood. The subset denotes: CD45RA+ positively selected. The source is a woman aged 25 to 45 in good health.

This rearrangement joins TRBV29-1 to TRBJ1-2; D might be TRBD1 (5 bases). V was trimmed by 7 bases and J by 0 bases, leaving 12 bases between them. Per the germline V gene, CDR1 is SQVTM and CDR2 is ANQGSEA. There are 13 residues in the CDR3. The CDR3 DNA reads as TGCAGCGATTCGACAGTGACTAACTATGGCTACACCTTC. It specifies CSDSTVTNYGYTF.

This chain links TRBV4-1 with TRBJ2-7; D gene ambiguous. The CDR3 runs to 16 residues. V gave up 0 bases and J gave up 2 bases, with 14 bases separating them. CDR1 and CDR2 from the germline V gene are MGHRA and YSYEKL. The CDR3 region has the DNA TGCGCCAGCAGCCAAGAAATAGGGCTACCTACCTACGAGCAGTACTTC. It is translated as CASSQEIGLPTYEQYF.

The V and J genes are TRBV5-1 and TRBJ2-7; 8 nucleotides agree with TRBD2. This CDR3 contains 14 residues. The junction had 10 bases not matched to a gene; V was cut back by 5 bases and J by 6 bases. The V gene's germline CDR1 is SGHRS and CDR2 YFSETQ. CDR3: CASSSSGPLGEQYF. The CDR3 coding sequence is TGCGCCAGCAGTTCTAGCGGGCCCCTCGGCGAGCAGTACTTC. The variable domain in full, with the rest retrieved from reference TRBV5-1 and TRBJ2-7, is KAGVTQTPRYLIKTRGQQVTLSCSPISGHRSVSWYQQTPGQGLQFLFEYFSETQRNKGNFPGRFSGRQFSNSRSEMNVSTLELGDSALYLCASSSSGPLGEQYFGPGTRLTVT.

This clone appeared a single time. The V gene is TRBV14, the J gene TRBJ2-1; D uncertain. Germline-derived CDR1 and CDR2 are SGHDN and FVKESK. This CDR3 has 13 amino acids. V was cut by 5 bases and J by 5 bases, with 10 bases left in between. The CDR3 DNA reads TGTGCCAGCAGCTTCAGATTGGACAATGAGCAGTTCTTC. Its translation: CASSFRLDNEQFF.

The J gene is TRBJ2-7, the V gene TRBV28; 13 nucleotides agree with TRBD2. Germline V gene data show CDR1 as MDHEN and CDR2 as SYDVKM. The CDR3 loop spans 15 amino acids. V shed 5 bases, J shed 5 bases, and the junction held 6 bases outside the gene matches. DNA of the CDR3: TGTGCCAGCAGTCCCCGGACTAGCGGGAGACACGAGCAGTACTTC. Protein product: CASSPRTSGRHEQYF. The full variable domain, with the rest looked up from reference TRBV28 and TRBJ2-7, is DVKVTQSSRYLVKRTGEKVFLECVQDMDHENMFWYRQDPGLGLRLIYFSYDVKMKEKGDIPEGYSVSREKKERFSLILESASTNQTSMYLCASSPRTSGRHEQYFGPGTRLTVT.

This clone came up once. V is TRBV28 and J is TRBJ1-2, with a possible D match to TRBD1 (6 bases). Trimming left V 11 bases short and J 0 bases short, with 16 bases between. The CDR3 loop spans 14 amino acids. From germline, CDR1 is MDHEN and CDR2 SYDVKM. Here the CDR3 reads CAVPPQGANYGYTF. The CDR3 nucleotides are TGTGCCGTCCCGCCACAGGGCGCTAACTATGGCTACACCTTC.

The chain joins TRBV19 to TRBJ1-6; D gene ambiguous. This CDR3 contains 13 residues. Germline V gene lookup returns CDR1 LNHDA and CDR2 SQIVND (reference sequence). Trimming took off 8 bases at V and 9 bases at J, with 14 bases between the two ends. The CDR3 sequence is CASGAVASSPLHF. In DNA, the CDR3 is TGTGCCAGTGGCGCGGTTGCTAGTTCACCCCTCCACTTT.

The rearrangement links TRBV27 to TRBJ1-5; D gene unclear. CDR3 length: 13 amino acids. In germline, CDR1 is MNHEY, CDR2 SMNVEV (reference sequence). V lost 2 bases and J 2 bases, leaving 4 bases between the germline ends. The CDR3 coding sequence is TGTGCCAGCAGTTTAAACGGCAATCAGCCCCAGCATTTT. Amino acid sequence: CASSLNGNQPQHF.